This TCR beta chain was profiled in a study of radiation and T cells in renal cell carcinoma. In the study overall: Nephrectomy followed 15 Gy stereotactic body radiation by 4 weeks. Points from the study as a whole: Pretreatment tumor biopsies were lacking, so baseline clonotypes are unknown. Top tumor clonotypes rose in blood 2 weeks post-radiation, then contracted.

Germline V lookup: CDR1 LNHDA, CDR2 SQIVND (reference sequence). The CDR3 loop spans 13 amino acids. Trimming removed 4 bases from V and 5 bases from J, with 10 bases in between. In the case of this clone: Its antigen is not known.

This sample's time point: blood 2 weeks post-SBRT. Treatment reported: 15 Gy SBRT to primary tumor, nephrectomy 4 weeks later. Radiation-treated patients gave blood at baseline, week 2 and week 4. Method: immunoSEQ multiplex PCR; TCRdb's copy keeps in-frame clones and lacks some. The table lists about 150,000 clones, roughly 89% of them singletons, with around 13% in the top ten. The specimen comprised blood, sampled from a patient whose treatment included radiotherapy and nephrectomy. This receptor was obtained from a woman in her 50s with renal cell carcinoma. This chain uses TRBV19 with TRBJ2-3; D unclear. CDR3 DNA: TGTGCCAGTAGTAGCGTGGCCAAAGATACGCAGTATTTT. Protein: CASSSVAKDTQYF. The full variable domain, its missing parts supplied by reference TRBV19 and TRBJ2-3, is DGGITQSPKYLFRKEGQNVTLSCEQNLNHDAMYWYRQDPGQGLRLIYYSQIVNDFQKGDIAEGYSVSREKKESFPLTVTSAQKNPTAFYLCASSSVAKDTQYFGPGTRLTVL.